What follows are 30 T cell receptor beta chains derived from one specimen sequenced in a study of T cells after yellow fever vaccination. TCRdb re-called the 5' RACE reads with MiXCR, one entry per CDR3 protein. This sample has a few hundred thousand distinct CDR3 sequences, with about 19% found just once. Sequenced material: PBMCs, taken before the yellow fever booster vaccination. These receptor sequences come from a man between 18 and 29 years old who received the YFV17D yellow fever vaccine.

This sequence joins TRBV27 and TRBJ2-7, with 7 bases aligning to TRBD1. Germline values: CDR1 MNHEY, CDR2 SMNVEV (reference sequence). The CDR3 consists of 12 residues. Trimming took 8 bases from V and 2 from J; bases not matched to a gene: 3. The CDR3 sequence: CASGDSPYEQYF. The CDR3 nucleotides are TGTGCCAGCGGGGACAGTCCCTACGAGCAGTACTTC.

This clonotype has just a few counts. This sequence joins TRBV11-3 and TRBJ2-1; maybe TRBD1 (5 bases). V gave up 3 bases and J gave up 10 bases, with 22 bases separating them. The germline gives CDR1 SGHNT, CDR2 YENEEA. The CDR3 covers 16 residues. This CDR3 reads CASSFWTSRNNGEQFF. CDR3 sequence (DNA): TGTGCCAGCAGCTTCTGGACATCTCGAAACAATGGGGAGCAGTTCTTC.

V usage is TRBV7-6 and J usage is TRBJ1-4; D gene ambiguous. The CDR3 has 16 amino acids. Germline CDR1 SGHVS, CDR2 FNYEAQ. With 2 bases removed from V and 8 bases from J, the gap between germline ends came to 18 bases. CDR3 region: CASSLFVAVGGEKLFF. The CDR3, as DNA: TGTGCCAGCAGCTTATTTGTGGCCGTGGGAGGGGAAAAACTGTTTTTT.

This clonotype turned up a few times. The chain employs TRBV7-2 and TRBJ1-1, with TRBD1 identical over 8 bases. The CDR3 sequence is 14 residues long. The germline CDR1 and CDR2 sequences are SGHTA and FQGNSA. Trimming cost V 6 bases and J 3 bases; bases outside gene matches: 6. The CDR3 loop is CASRNAGGYTEAFF. The CDR3 nucleotides are TGTGCCAGCAGGAACGCAGGGGGCTACACTGAAGCTTTCTTT. The full variable domain, rest sourced from reference TRBV7-2 and TRBJ1-1, is GAGVSQSPSNKVTEKGKDVELRCDPISGHTALYWYRQSLGQGLEFLIYFQGNSAPDKSGLPSDRFSAERTGGSVSTLTIQRTQQEDSAVYLCASRNAGGYTEAFFGQGTRLTVV.

This clonotype was observed at least ten times. The V gene is TRBV29-1, the J gene TRBJ2-3; maybe TRBD2 (6 bases). This CDR3 has 15 amino acids. V was pared by 6 bases and J by 2 bases, with 18 bases between. Germline-derived CDR1 and CDR2 are SQVTM and ANQGSEA. The CDR3 is CSVQELAGFTDTQYF. CDR3 DNA sequence: TGCAGCGTACAAGAGTTGGCGGGGTTCACAGATACGCAGTATTTT.

This clonotype was seen ten or more times. V and J are TRBV5-1 and TRBJ1-4; 11 nucleotides agree with TRBD1. The CDR3 has 14 amino acids. The junction had 6 bases not matched to a gene; V was cut back by 6 bases and J by 8 bases. Germline V gene data show CDR1 as SGHRS and CDR2 as YFSETQ. The DNA for the CDR3 is TGCGCCAGCAAGCCGGGACAGGGGGACGAAAAACTGTTTTTT. Protein sequence: CASKPGQGDEKLFF.

The chain is built from TRBV5-1 and TRBJ2-5; 10 bases match TRBD2. V lost 0 bases, J lost 1 base, and 9 bases stayed unmatched. The V gene's germline CDR1 is SGHRS and CDR2 YFSETQ. The CDR3 loop spans 18 amino acids. The CDR3 protein is CASSLGNSGGATQETQYF. The CDR3 nucleotides read TGCGCCAGCAGCTTGGGTAACAGCGGGGGGGCTACCCAAGAGACCCAGTACTTC.

Details on this clonotype: The junction shows a germline mismatch at one end, possibly a read error. The chain employs TRBV5-1 and TRBJ1-2; no clear D gene. CDR1 is SGHRS and CDR2 is YFSETQ in the germline V gene. The CDR3 has 12 amino acids. The CDR3 nucleotides read TGTGCCAGCAGCTTAGCGGGGAACGGCTACACCTTC. It codes for CASSLAGNGYTF.

V gene TRBV9 combines with J gene TRBJ1-2; perhaps TRBD1 as D (6 bases). The CDR3 sequence is 14 residues long. V lost 3 bases to trimming and J lost 8 bases, with 17 bases between them. CDR1 SGDLS and CDR2 YYNGEE come from the germline V gene. CDR3 loop: CASSAPGGSEGYTF. The DNA of the CDR3 is TGTGCCAGCAGCGCCCCGGGGGGCAGTGAAGGCTACACCTTC.

The J gene is TRBJ1-1, the V gene TRBV3-1; D might be TRBD1 (6 bases). The CDR3 runs to 15 residues. V lost 6 bases and J lost 3, with 17 bases in between. Germline CDR1 is LGHDT and CDR2 is YNNKEL (reference sequence). The CDR3 is CASRPTDRLYTEAFF. CDR3 DNA: TGTGCCAGCAGACCTACCGACAGGCTGTACACTGAAGCTTTCTTT.

The table lists this clonotype with many counts. The chain links TRBV12-3 or TRBV12-4 to TRBJ2-5; D not resolved. CDR3 length: 13 residues. V lost 0 bases and J lost 2, with 4 bases in between. CDR3 region: CASSLASQETQYF. The CDR3 coding sequence is TGTGCCAGCAGTTTAGCTAGTCAAGAGACCCAGTACTTC.

The chain combines TRBV3-1 with TRBJ1-5; a weak D match, TRBD1 (6 bases). CDR1 and CDR2 from the germline V gene are LGHDT and YNNKEL (reference sequence). With 4 bases removed from V and 1 base from J, the gap between germline ends came to 14 bases. There are 16 residues in the CDR3. For the CDR3, the DNA is TGTGCCAGCAGCCCCGCGGGGGGCAGAAGCAATCAGCCCCAGCATTTT. It yields the protein CASSPAGGRSNQPQHF.

V usage is TRBV12-3 or TRBV12-4 and J usage is TRBJ1-6; 11 nucleotides line up with TRBD1. Trimming cost V 6 bases and J 8 bases; bases outside gene matches: 9. The CDR3 has 16 residues. In DNA form, the CDR3 reads TGTGCCAGCAGCCAAGGGGGACAGGGGGTCTATTCACCCCTCCACTTT. Amino acid sequence: CASSQGGQGVYSPLHF.

The table lists this clonotype with many counts. The CDR3 DNA is TGTGCCAGCAGATTAGGACAGGGAACAGGAAACACCATATATTTT. Its translation is CASRLGQGTGNTIYF. The chain carries TRBV6-1 and TRBJ1-3, with 8 nucleotides matching TRBD1. The CDR3 sequence is 15 residues long. From germline, CDR1 is MNHNS and CDR2 SASEGT. V trimming: 6 bases; J trimming: 4 bases; junction bases outside the gene matches: 8.

This clonotype has only a few counts. The genes are TRBV5-1 and TRBJ2-7; weak D call: TRBD2 (6 bases). The V end lost 4 bases, the J end lost 11 bases, and 16 bases lay between the germline ends. Germline values: CDR1 SGHRS, CDR2 YFSETQ. This CDR3 region has 12 residues. CDR3 residues: CASSPGGAIEYV. Here the CDR3 DNA reads TGCGCCAGCAGCCCGGGCGGGGCAATAGAGTACGTC.

The rearrangement uses TRBV9 and TRBJ2-7; TRBD1 is a possible D gene (6 bases). Germline loops: CDR1 SGDLS, CDR2 YYNGEE. There are 15 residues in the CDR3. V lost 3 bases and J 2 bases, leaving 15 bases between the germline ends. The CDR3 sequence: CASSAGGGQAYEQYF. The CDR3 coding sequence is TGTGCCAGCAGCGCCGGTGGGGGACAAGCCTACGAGCAGTACTTC. Complete variable domain (other parts from reference TRBV9 and TRBJ2-7): DSGVTQTPKHLITATGQRVTLRCSPRSGDLSVYWYQQSLDQGLQFLIQYYNGEERAKGNILERFSAQQFPDLHSELNLSSLELGDSALYFCASSAGGGQAYEQYFGPGTRLTVT.

This clonotype has a handful of counts. The J gene is TRBJ2-7, the V gene TRBV10-2; D may be TRBD2 (6 bases). V lost 7 bases and J lost 2, with 12 bases in between. CDR1 and CDR2 from the germline V gene are WSHSY and SAAADI. The CDR3 is 13 residues long. CDR3 amino acids: CASTAGGAYEQYF. The CDR3 DNA reads TGCGCCAGCACGGCGGGCGGGGCCTACGAGCAGTACTTC.

In this sample, this clonotype turned up many times. At one boundary the junction diverges from the germline segment, which might be a read error. The V call is TRBV11-2, the J call TRBJ2-5; D is uncertain. The CDR3 runs to 11 residues. Germline values: CDR1 SGHAT, CDR2 FQNNGV. CDR3 in amino acids: CASSLDETQYF. CDR3 coding DNA: TGTGCCAGCAGTTTAGATGAGACCCAGTACTTC.

J is TRBJ1-6 and V is TRBV7-9, with D hard to call. Germline V CDR1 and CDR2: SEHNR, FQNEAQ (reference sequence). The CDR3 loop spans 14 amino acids. The V and J ends lost 5 bases and 4 bases respectively, with 9 bases between them. The CDR3 sequence: CASSVEQYNSPLHF. For the CDR3, the DNA is TGTGCCAGCAGCGTAGAACAGTATAATTCACCCCTCCACTTT.

V gene TRBV4-1 combines with J gene TRBJ1-5; D is uncertain. The CDR3 has 18 residues. Germline CDR1 is MGHRA and CDR2 is YSYEKL. V was cut by 0 bases and J by 0 bases, with 15 bases left in between. CDR3 sequence reads: CASSQDGAAAFSNQPQHF. The CDR3 DNA is TGCGCCAGCAGCCAAGACGGAGCCGCGGCGTTTAGCAATCAGCCCCAGCATTTT.

This chain links TRBV4-1 with TRBJ1-1; no reliable D call. The V end was cut by 5 bases, the J end by 5 bases, with 12 bases between. This CDR3 comprises 13 residues. Germline lookup yields CDR1 MGHRA and CDR2 YSYEKL. CDR3 amino acids: CASSFARWTEAFF. The CDR3 DNA is TGCGCCAGCAGCTTCGCCAGGTGGACTGAAGCTTTCTTT.

This clonotype was recorded a few times. The rearrangement links TRBV6-1 to TRBJ2-4; D is unclear. Germline V gene lookup returns CDR1 MNHNS and CDR2 SASEGT. This CDR3 is built from 16 residues. V was shortened by 0 bases and J by 8 bases, with 17 bases between the two germline ends. DNA for the CDR3: TGTGCCAGCAGTGAAGCGTTCCCCGTTCTCTGGCACATTCAGTACTTC. This encodes CASSEAFPVLWHIQYF.

This clonotype was seen a handful of times. This chain joins TRBV5-1 and TRBJ2-5, with D unresolved. Germline assignment: CDR1 SGHRS and CDR2 YFSETQ. The CDR3 contains 15 residues. Trimming stripped 2 bases from V and 1 base from J, with 12 bases between. CDR3 region: CASSFSGPPQETQYF. As DNA, the CDR3 is TGCGCCAGCAGCTTTTCCGGGCCCCCCCAAGAGACCCAGTACTTC.

In this sample, this clonotype turned up a few times. This chain connects TRBV4-3 to TRBJ2-4; a weak D match, TRBD1 (6 bases). The germline V gene has CDR1 LGHNA and CDR2 YSLEER. This CDR3 contains 19 residues. Trimming left V 0 bases short and J 3 bases short, with 21 bases between. CDR3: CASSQDQISVAQGKNIQYF. The CDR3 DNA is TGCGCCAGCAGCCAAGATCAAATCAGCGTGGCACAGGGCAAAAACATTCAGTACTTC.

The rearrangement uses TRBV20-1 and TRBJ2-1, with 13 bases fitting TRBD2. V dropped 0 bases and J dropped 0; count of bases not matched to a gene: 5. Germline V gene sequence: CDR1 DFQATT, CDR2 SNEGSKA (reference sequence). CDR3 size: 18 residues. CDR3 nucleotides: TGCAGTGCTAGAGATCTGACTAGCGGGGGGACCTCCTACAATGAGCAGTTCTTC. Translating it yields CSARDLTSGGTSYNEQFF.

CDR3 loop: CASSPSTVNTEAFF. The DNA for the CDR3 is TGCGCCAGCAGCCCATCGACAGTGAACACTGAAGCTTTCTTT. The chain couples TRBV4-1 to TRBJ1-1, with a possible D match to TRBD1 (5 bases). Germline V lookup: CDR1 MGHRA, CDR2 YSYEKL. The ends were cut back, 4 bases at V and 0 bases at J, with 9 bases in the middle. This CDR3 contains 14 residues.

This clonotype was detected a few times. The chain is built from TRBV21-1 and TRBJ1-3. TRBV21-1 is marked as a pseudogene. The CDR3 is 16 amino acids. This CDR3 is CASNSGRDWCGNTIYF. The CDR3 nucleotides are TGTGCCAGCAACTCCGGGCGGGATTGGTGTGGAAACACCATATATTTT.

The chain links TRBV19 to TRBJ2-2; tentative D call: TRBD1 (6 bases). Germline V lookup: CDR1 LNHDA, CDR2 SQIVND (reference sequence). V gave up 7 bases and J gave up 3 bases, with 21 bases separating them. The CDR3 spans 17 residues. The DNA of the CDR3 is TGTGCCAGTACTCGGGACATCGATTTCTCGTACACCGGGGAGCTGTTTTTT. Its protein is CASTRDIDFSYTGELFF.

This clonotype was seen only a few times. The J gene is TRBJ1-3, the V gene TRBV5-1; D might be TRBD1 (5 bases). Looked up from germline, CDR1 is SGHRS and CDR2 is YFSETQ. The CDR3 runs 17 residues. V was cut by 4 bases and J by 0 bases, with 17 bases left in between. The CDR3 spells CASSLQDWGHSGNTIYF. DNA for the CDR3: TGCGCCAGCAGCCTACAGGATTGGGGTCACTCTGGAAACACCATATATTTT.

The chain uses TRBV10-1 and TRBJ1-1; no reliable D call. The CDR3 sequence is 15 residues long. The germline V gene encodes CDR1 WNHNN and CDR2 SYGVQD (reference sequence). Between the trimmed V and J ends, which lost 3 bases and 4 bases, there was a span of 15 bases. In DNA form, the CDR3 reads TGCGCCAGCAGTGACCTGAAGGGCAAAGGCACTGAAGCTTTCTTT. Translated, it gives CASSDLKGKGTEAFF.